The entry that follows covers one TCR beta chain sequence. The data originate from a study of PD-L1 blockade in urothelial cancer. Study-wide background: Patients' histories included 0 to 3 prior chemotherapy regimens.

The table came from immunoSEQ multiplex PCR; TCRdb's copy has only in-frame clones and leaves some out. The table lists tens of thousands of clones, 80% to 85% of them singletons. Time point reported: pretreatment peripheral blood. Metastatic or locally advanced urothelial carcinoma was present in the patients. Trimming cost V 3 bases and J 3 bases; bases outside gene matches: 6. The CDR3 has 14 amino acids. Germline-derived CDR1 and CDR2 are SGHDT and YYEEEE. This chain joins TRBV5-6 and TRBJ2-7; TRBD1 agrees at 7 bases. The source is a woman in her sixties or seventies with urothelial cancer. The starting material was PBMCs, obtained around atezolizumab (anti-PD-L1) treatment. The CDR3 nucleotides read TGTGCCAGCAGCTCTGGACAGGACCACTACGAGCAGTACTTC. It encodes CASSSGQDHYEQYF.